This TCR beta chain emerged from a study of spatial heterogeneity in lung cancer. The presence of a unique molecular identifier marked each TCR cDNA molecule. TCRdb independently ran MiXCR on the 5' RACE reads; one entry per CDR3 protein. The sample yields under 100,000 distinct CDR3 sequences, roughly 8.7% seen once. Germline V gene lookup returns CDR1 DFQATT and CDR2 SNEGSKA (reference sequence). Trimming took 6 bases from V and 1 from J; bases not matched to a gene: 11. CDR3 length: 18 amino acids. A few counts support this clonotype. Time point specified: sample taken at primary tumor resection. The authors sequenced whole RNA from tumor, nontumor lung or frozen PBMC without sorting. Samples were donated by 72 untreated early-stage non-small cell lung cancer patients.

The sequenced sample was PBMCs, obtained at surgery. The chain is built from TRBV20-1 and TRBJ2-3; 15 bases are a match to TRBD2. This clonotype was sampled from a male donor with early-stage non-small cell lung cancer. For the CDR3, the DNA is TGCAGTGCCTCGGGACTAGCGGGAGGAGCGGGGGGCACAGATACGCAGTATTTT. The encoded protein is CSASGLAGGAGGTDTQYF.